This paragraph reports one T cell receptor (beta chain). This clone was recorded once. The antigen it recognizes is unknown. No base-level quality is on record; no much larger clone is a single base apart. These data belong to a study of T cell responses to AZD1222 COVID-19 vaccine (dated by TCRdb to 2020 to 2022). With regard to the full study: TCR sequencing covered fewer than 250 trial participants: about 210 given two doses of AZD1222 and 26 given two doses of MenACWY control vaccine. Enrollment into the trials was organized by age into subgroups of 18-55, 56-69 and 70-plus years, and those subgroups contained around 150, 28 and 57 TCR-sequenced participants, respectively. Results the study describes overall, beyond this receptor: Because no day 14 peak-response samples were available, the repertoires could be characterized only after the peak T cell response. Conclusions about previously exposed vaccinees were limited because only six AZD1222 recipients were SARS-CoV-2 seropositive at baseline. Epitopes outside the regions mutated in the B.1.351 and B.1.1.7 variants were reportedly recognized by nearly half of the unique spike-specific TCRs. The 56-69-year group was small, and its depth increase did not reach significance, likely because of low power. The vaccine-associated CD4 TCRs covered the entire spike protein, and the dominant responses fell in regions 160-218 and 743-854. Most participants were white British and females outnumbered males, and the authors suggested that clonal diversity may have been underestimated. A significant rise in spike-specific TCR breadth and depth was observed after two AZD1222 doses relative to day 0 and relative to MenACWY recipients.

The CDR3 regions of human TCRbeta chains were analyzed by immunosequencing. Processing in the source paper ran as follows. Repertoire TCRs were checked for matches against a reference library of SARS-CoV-2-specific TCRs that had been generated using the MIRA antigen-specificity platform. Breadth was defined as the fraction of unique TCRs that were SARS-CoV-2-associated. Depth was defined as the fraction of total T cells that were SARS-CoV-2-associated. Using the MIRA data, each spike-specific TCR was assigned both to the spike region to which the TCR was reactive and to a CD4 or CD8 class. Log10-transformed breadth and depth values were compared by one-way ANOVA with Sidak's multiple comparisons tests. The source is immuneACCESS, and TCRdb retained only in-frame sequences with V and J called. Part of the clones is not carried over; for the studies checked, unresolved V genes explain less than half of this, and the remainder is unexplained. Clone size and the V and J calls come from that table; the DNA yielded D and trimming. This sample holds tens of thousands of clones; over 75% were observed only once. Over 4% of the sample goes to the ten largest clones.

From a lookup of the germline V gene, CDR1 and CDR2 are SGDLS and YYNGEE. There are 15 amino acids in the CDR3, from cysteine to phenylalanine inclusive. This entry keeps only the CDR3 DNA: 45 bases, framed from base 1. V is cut back by 0 bases and J by 3 bases, with 4 bases in the junction unmatched. The sample's time point label, decoded: about 28 days (+/-7) after the second vaccine dose. Because spike-specific TCR depth and breadth did not differ between the two schedules, AZD1222 recipients who got a second dose at roughly 4 weeks were pooled with those who got a second dose at roughly 12 weeks. Vaccinee samples were obtained from the UK trials COV001 and COV002, which included a single-blind randomized controlled phase 2/3 trial of AZD1222 (ChAdOx1 nCoV-19) in healthy adults. For TCRbeta chain sequencing, PBMC samples from trial participants were taken at day 0 and at day 28 after the second dose.

The chain was built from TRBV9 and TRBJ2-3; 7 bases in the junction line up with TRBD2. The sequencing here drew on peripheral blood, taken 28 days after the second AZD1222 dose. The TCR was taken from an adult who received the AZD1222 COVID-19 vaccine. The DNA reads TGTGCCAGCAGCGTAGTAAGCGGGGAAACAGATACGCAGTATTTT. Translated, it gives CASSVVSGETDTQYF.